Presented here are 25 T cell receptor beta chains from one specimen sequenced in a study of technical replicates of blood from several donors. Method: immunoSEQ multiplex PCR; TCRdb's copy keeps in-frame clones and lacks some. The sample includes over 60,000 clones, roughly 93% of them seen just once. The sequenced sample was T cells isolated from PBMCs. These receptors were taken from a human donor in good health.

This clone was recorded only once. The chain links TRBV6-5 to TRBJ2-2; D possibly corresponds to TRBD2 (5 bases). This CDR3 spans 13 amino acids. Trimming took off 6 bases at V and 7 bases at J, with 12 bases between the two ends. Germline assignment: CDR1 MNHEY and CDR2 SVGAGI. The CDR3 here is CASSRGQFGELFF. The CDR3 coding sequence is TGTGCCAGCAGCCGAGGGCAGTTCGGGGAGCTGTTTTTT.

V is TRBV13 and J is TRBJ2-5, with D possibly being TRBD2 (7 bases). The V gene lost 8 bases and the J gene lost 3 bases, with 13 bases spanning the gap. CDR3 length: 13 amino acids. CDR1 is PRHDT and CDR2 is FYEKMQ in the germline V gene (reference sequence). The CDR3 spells CASSAGAEETQYF. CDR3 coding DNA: TGTGCCAGCTCTGCGGGGGCAGAAGAGACCCAGTACTTC.

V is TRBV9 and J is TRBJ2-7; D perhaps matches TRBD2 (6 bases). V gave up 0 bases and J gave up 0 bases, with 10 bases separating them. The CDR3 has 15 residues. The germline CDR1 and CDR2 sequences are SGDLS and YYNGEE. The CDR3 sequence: CASSVVEGPSYEQYF. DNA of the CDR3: TGTGCCAGCAGCGTAGTGGAGGGACCCTCCTACGAGCAGTACTTC.

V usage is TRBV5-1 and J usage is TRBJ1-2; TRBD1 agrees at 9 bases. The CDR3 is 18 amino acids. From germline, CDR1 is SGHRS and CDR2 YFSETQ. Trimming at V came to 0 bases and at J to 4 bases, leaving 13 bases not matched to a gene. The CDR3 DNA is TGCGCCAGCAGCTTGGTACTTACGGGGACAGGGAATTTCTATGGCTACACCTTC. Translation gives CASSLVLTGTGNFYGYTF.

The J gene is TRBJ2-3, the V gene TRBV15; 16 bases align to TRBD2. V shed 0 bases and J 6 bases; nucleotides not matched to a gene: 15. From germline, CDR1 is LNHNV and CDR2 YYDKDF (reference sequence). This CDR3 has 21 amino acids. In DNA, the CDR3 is TGTGCCACCAGCAGAGATATTCCCGGGACTAGCGGGAGGGCCTCTGGGGATACGCAGTATTTT. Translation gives CATSRDIPGTSGRASGDTQYF.

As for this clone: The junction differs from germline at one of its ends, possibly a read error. The chain's CDR3 is CASNLLAGGLEAFF. CDR3 bases: TGTGCTAGCAACCTCTTAGCTGGGGGACTTGAAGCTTTCTTT. The V gene is TRBV7-7, the J gene TRBJ1-1; D possibly corresponds to TRBD1 (5 bases). The CDR3 covers 14 residues. Germline values: CDR1 SSHAT, CDR2 FNYEAQ (reference sequence).

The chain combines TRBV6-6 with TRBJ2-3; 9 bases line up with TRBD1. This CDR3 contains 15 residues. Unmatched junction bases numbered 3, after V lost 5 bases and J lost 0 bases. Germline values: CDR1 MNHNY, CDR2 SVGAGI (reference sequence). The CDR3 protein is CASSTGTGSTDTQYF. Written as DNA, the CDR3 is TGTGCCAGCAGTACCGGGACAGGGAGCACAGATACGCAGTATTTT.

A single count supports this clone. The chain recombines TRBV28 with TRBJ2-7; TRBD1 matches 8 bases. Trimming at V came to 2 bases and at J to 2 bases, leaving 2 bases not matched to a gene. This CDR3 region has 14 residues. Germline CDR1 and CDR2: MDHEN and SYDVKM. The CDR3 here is CASSLQDRAYEQYF. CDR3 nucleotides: TGTGCCAGCAGTTTACAGGACAGGGCCTACGAGCAGTACTTC.

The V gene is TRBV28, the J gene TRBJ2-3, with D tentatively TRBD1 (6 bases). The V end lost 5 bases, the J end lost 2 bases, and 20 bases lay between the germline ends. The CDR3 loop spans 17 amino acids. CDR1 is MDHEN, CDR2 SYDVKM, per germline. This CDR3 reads CASSRLGQWDPTDTQYF. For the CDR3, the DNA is TGTGCCAGCAGTAGGCTAGGACAGTGGGACCCCACAGATACGCAGTATTTT. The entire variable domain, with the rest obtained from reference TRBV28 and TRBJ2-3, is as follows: DVKVTQSSRYLVKRTGEKVFLECVQDMDHENMFWYRQDPGLGLRLIYFSYDVKMKEKGDIPEGYSVSREKKERFSLILESASTNQTSMYLCASSRLGQWDPTDTQYFGPGTRLTVL.

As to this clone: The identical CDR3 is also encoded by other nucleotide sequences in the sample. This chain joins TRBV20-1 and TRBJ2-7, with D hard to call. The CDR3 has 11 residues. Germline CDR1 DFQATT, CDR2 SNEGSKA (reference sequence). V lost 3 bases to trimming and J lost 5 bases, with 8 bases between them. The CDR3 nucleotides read TGCAGTGCTAGCGCAGGAAACGAGCAGTACTTC. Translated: CSASAGNEQYF.

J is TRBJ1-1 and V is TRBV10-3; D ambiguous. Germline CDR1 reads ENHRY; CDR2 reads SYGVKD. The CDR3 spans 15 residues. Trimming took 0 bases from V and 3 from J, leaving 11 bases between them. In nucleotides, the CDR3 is TGTGCCATCAGTGAGTCGAGTGCGGGTGACACTGAAGCTTTCTTT. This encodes CAISESSAGDTEAFF.

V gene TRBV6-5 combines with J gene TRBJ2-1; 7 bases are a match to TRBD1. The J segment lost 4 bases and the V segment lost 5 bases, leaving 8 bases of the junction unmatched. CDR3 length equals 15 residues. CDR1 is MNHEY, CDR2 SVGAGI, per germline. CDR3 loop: CASSLRDRWYNEQFF. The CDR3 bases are TGTGCCAGCAGTCTCCGGGACAGATGGTACAATGAGCAGTTCTTC.

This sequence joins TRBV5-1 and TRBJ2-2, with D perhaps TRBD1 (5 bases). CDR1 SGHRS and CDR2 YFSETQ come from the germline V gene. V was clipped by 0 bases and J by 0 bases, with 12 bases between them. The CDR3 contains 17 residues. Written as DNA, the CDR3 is TGCGCCAGCAGCTTGGTGGGTAGGGGAACGAACACCGGGGAGCTGTTTTTT. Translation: CASSLVGRGTNTGELFF.

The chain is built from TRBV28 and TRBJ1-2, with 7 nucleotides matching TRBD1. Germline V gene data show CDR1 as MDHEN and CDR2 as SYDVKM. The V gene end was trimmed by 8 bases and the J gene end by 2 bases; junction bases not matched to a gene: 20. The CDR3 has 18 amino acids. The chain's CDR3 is CASRRQGLMLLLNYGYTF. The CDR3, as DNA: TGTGCCAGCCGCAGACAGGGCTTGATGCTACTTCTAAACTATGGCTACACCTTC.

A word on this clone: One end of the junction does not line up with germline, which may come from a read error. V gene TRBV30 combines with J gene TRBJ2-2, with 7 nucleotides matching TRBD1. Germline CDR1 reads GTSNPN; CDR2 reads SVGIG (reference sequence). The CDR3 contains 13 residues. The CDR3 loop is CAWSGQGLGGLFF. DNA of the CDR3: TGTGCCTGGAGTGGACAGGGCCTAGGGGGGCTGTTTTTT. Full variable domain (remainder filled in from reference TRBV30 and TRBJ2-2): SQTIHQWPATLVQPVGSPLSLECTVEGTSNPNLYWYRQAAGRGLQLLFYSVGIGQISSEVPQNLSASRPQDRQFILSSKKLLLSDSGFYLCAWSGQGLGGLFFGEGSRLTVL.

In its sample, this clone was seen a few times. The CDR3 is CASSLMGRATVLTF. The CDR3 DNA follows: TGTGCCAGCAGCTTAATGGGCAGGGCCACGGTCCTGACTTTC. The J gene is TRBJ2-6, the V gene TRBV7-3; a possible D gene is TRBD1 (5 bases). The CDR3 runs 14 residues. V shed 1 base and J shed 13 bases, with 14 bases lying between them. The germline CDR1 and CDR2 sequences are SGHTA and FQGTGA. Looking up the rest from reference TRBV7-3 and TRBJ2-6 gives the full variable domain: GAGVSQTPSNKVTEKGKYVELRCDPISGHTALYWYRQSLGQGPEFLIYFQGTGAADDSGLPNDRFFAVRPEGSVSTLKIQRTERGDSAVYLCASSLMGRATVLTFGAGSRLTVL.

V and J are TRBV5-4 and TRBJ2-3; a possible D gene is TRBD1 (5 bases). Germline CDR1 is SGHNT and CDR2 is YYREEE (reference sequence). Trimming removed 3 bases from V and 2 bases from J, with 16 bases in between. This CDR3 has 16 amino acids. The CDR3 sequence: CASSSGMYAPTDTQYF. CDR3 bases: TGTGCCAGCAGCTCAGGGATGTATGCCCCCACAGATACGCAGTATTTT.

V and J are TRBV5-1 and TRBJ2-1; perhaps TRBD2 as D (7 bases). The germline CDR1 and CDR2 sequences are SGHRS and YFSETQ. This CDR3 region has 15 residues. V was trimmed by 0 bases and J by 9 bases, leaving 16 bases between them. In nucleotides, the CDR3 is TGCGCCAGCAGCTTGGAGGGCGGGGGCGAACGTGAGCAGTTCTTC. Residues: CASSLEGGGEREQFF. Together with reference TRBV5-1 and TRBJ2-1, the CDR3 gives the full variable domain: KAGVTQTPRYLIKTRGQQVTLSCSPISGHRSVSWYQQTPGQGLQFLFEYFSETQRNKGNFPGRFSGRQFSNSRSEMNVSTLELGDSALYLCASSLEGGGEREQFFGPGTRLTVL.

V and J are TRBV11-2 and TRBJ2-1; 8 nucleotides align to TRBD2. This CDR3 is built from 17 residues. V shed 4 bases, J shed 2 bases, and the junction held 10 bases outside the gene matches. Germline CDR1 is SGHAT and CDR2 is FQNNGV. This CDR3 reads CASSSDIGTRPYNEQFF. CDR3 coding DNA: TGTGCCAGCAGCTCAGATATAGGGACTAGGCCCTACAATGAGCAGTTCTTC.

The CDR3 is CASRDPVWEANEQYF. CDR3 bases: TGTGCCAGCAGAGACCCGGTCTGGGAGGCCAACGAGCAGTACTTC. The chain combines TRBV6-5 with TRBJ2-7; perhaps TRBD2 as D (6 bases). The CDR3 is 15 residues long. Trimming took off 6 bases at V and 5 bases at J, with 20 bases between the two ends. Germline V gives CDR1 MNHEY, CDR2 SVGAGI.

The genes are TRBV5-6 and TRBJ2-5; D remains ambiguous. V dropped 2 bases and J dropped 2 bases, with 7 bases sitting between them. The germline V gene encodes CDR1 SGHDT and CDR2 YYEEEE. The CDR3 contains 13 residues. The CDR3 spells CASSLFRQETQYF. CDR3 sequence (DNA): TGTGCCAGCAGCTTATTCAGGCAAGAGACCCAGTACTTC. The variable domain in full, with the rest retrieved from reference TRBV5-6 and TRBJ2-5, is DAGVTQSPTHLIKTRGQQVTLRCSPKSGHDTVSWYQQALGQGPQFIFQYYEEEERQRGNFPDRFSGHQFPNYSSELNVNALLLGDSALYLCASSLFRQETQYFGPGTRLLVL.

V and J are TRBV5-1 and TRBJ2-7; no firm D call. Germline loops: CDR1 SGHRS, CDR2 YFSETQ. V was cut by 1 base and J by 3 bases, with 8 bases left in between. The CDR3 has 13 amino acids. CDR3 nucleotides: TGCGCCAGCAGCTTGATTAGCAGCTACGAGCAGTACTTC. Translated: CASSLISSYEQYF.

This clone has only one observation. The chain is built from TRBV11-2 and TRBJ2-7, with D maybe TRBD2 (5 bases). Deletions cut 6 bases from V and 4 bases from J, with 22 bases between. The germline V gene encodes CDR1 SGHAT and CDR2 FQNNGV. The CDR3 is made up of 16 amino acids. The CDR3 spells CASRSPRGQTAYEQYF. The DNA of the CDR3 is TGTGCCAGCAGGAGCCCGCGAGGGCAGACGGCGTACGAGCAGTACTTC.

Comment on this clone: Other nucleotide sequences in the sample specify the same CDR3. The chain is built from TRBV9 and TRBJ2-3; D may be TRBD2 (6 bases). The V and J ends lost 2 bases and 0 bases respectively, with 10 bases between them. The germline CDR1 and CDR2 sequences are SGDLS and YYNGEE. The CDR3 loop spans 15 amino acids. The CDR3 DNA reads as TGTGCCAGCAGCGTTGTGGGACTCAGCACAGATACGCAGTATTTT. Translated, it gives CASSVVGLSTDTQYF.

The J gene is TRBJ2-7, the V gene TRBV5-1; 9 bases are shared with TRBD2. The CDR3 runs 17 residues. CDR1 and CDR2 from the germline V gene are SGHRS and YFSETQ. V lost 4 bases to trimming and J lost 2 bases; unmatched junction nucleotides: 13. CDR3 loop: CASSRGSSGKGPYEQYF. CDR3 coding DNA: TGCGCCAGCAGCCGGGGGTCTAGCGGGAAGGGACCCTACGAGCAGTACTTC.